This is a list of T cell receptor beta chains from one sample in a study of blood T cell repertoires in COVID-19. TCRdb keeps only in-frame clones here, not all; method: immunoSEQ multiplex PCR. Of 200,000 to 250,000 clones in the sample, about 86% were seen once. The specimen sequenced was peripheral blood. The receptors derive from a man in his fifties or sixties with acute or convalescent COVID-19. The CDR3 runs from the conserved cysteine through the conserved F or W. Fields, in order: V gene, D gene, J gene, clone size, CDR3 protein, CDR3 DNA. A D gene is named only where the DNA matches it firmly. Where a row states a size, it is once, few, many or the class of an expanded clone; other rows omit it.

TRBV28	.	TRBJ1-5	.	CASTLDRTQPQHF	TGTGCCAGCACTCTCGACAGGACTCAGCCCCAGCATTTT
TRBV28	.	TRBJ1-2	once	CASSSGQTNYGYTF	TGTGCCAGCAGCTCCGGACAGACGAACTATGGCTACACCTTC
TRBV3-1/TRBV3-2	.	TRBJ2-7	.	CASSQEGLLYEQYF	TGTGCCAGCAGCCAAGAGGGACTCCTCTACGAGCAGTACTTC
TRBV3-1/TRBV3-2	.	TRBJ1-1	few	CASSQDRGGSLNTEAFF	TGTGCCAGCAGCCAAGATAGGGGGGGCTCACTGAACACTGAAGCTTTCTTT
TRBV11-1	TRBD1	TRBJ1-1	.	CASSLNGGQGFLEAFF	TGTGCCAGCAGCTTAAACGGGGGACAGGGGTTCCTAGAAGCTTTCTTT
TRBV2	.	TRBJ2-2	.	CASKRDMAGELFF	TGTGCCAGCAAAAGGGACATGGCCGGGGAGCTGTTTTTT
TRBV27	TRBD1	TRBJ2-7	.	CASSFRTGTALYEQYF	TGTGCCAGCAGTTTTCGGACCGGGACAGCTCTTTACGAGCAGTACTTC
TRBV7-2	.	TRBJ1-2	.	CASSLRDPGLGGYTF	TGTGCCAGCAGCTTACGAGACCCAGGCTTGGGTGGCTACACCTTC
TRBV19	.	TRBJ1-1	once	CASSILGRNTEAFF	TGTGCCAGTAGTATTCTGGGCAGGAACACTGAAGCTTTCTTT
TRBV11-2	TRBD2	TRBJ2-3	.	CASSFGAGGTDTQYF	TGTGCCAGCAGCTTCGGGGCGGGGGGCACAGATACGCAGTATTTT
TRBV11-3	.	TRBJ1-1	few	CASSTQGNTEAFF	TGTGCCAGCAGCACGCAGGGGAACACTGAAGCTTTCTTT
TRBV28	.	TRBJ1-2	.	CAIRPSRFANYGYTF	TGTGCCATAAGGCCATCTAGGTTCGCTAACTATGGCTACACCTTC
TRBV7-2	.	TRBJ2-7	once	CASSLFPPPGEQYF	TGTGCCAGCAGCTTATTTCCCCCCCCGGGTGAGCAGTACTTC
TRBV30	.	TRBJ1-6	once	CAWKLPRTAYNSPLHF	TGTGCCTGGAAATTACCCCGGACAGCGTATAATTCACCCCTCCACTTT
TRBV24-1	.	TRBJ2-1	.	CATSRAGTHSYNEQFF	TGTGCCACCAGTCGGGCCGGGACACACTCCTACAATGAGCAGTTCTTC
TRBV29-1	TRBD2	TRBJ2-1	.	CSVGKLAGGGWDEQFF	TGCAGCGTTGGAAAACTAGCGGGAGGGGGATGGGATGAGCAGTTCTTC
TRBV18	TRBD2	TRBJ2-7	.	CASSVANSLADPYEQYF	TGTGCCAGCTCAGTTGCTAACAGTCTAGCGGATCCCTACGAGCAGTACTTC
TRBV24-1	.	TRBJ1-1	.	CATSESGETEAFF	TGTGCCACCAGTGAGTCAGGGGAGACTGAAGCTTTCTTT
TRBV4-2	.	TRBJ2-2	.	CASSQTRTGELFF	TGTGCCAGCAGCCAAACAAGAACCGGGGAGCTGTTTTTT
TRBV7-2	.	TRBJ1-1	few	CASSLQGPNTEAFF	TGTGCCAGCAGCTTACAGGGGCCGAACACTGAAGCTTTCTTT
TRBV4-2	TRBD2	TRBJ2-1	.	CASSPGLAGLGSNEQFF	TGTGCCAGCAGCCCGGGACTAGCGGGATTGGGGAGCAATGAGCAGTTCTTC
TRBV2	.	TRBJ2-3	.	CASSFQGYNTDTQYF	TGTGCCAGCAGTTTCCAGGGATACAACACAGATACGCAGTATTTT
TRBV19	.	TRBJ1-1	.	CASSIGIGLEAFF	TGTGCCAGTAGTATAGGGATTGGGCTTGAAGCTTTCTTT
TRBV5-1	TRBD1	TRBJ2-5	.	CASSLEGQGQETQYF	TGTGCCAGCAGCTTGGAAGGACAGGGACAAGAGACCCAGTACTTC
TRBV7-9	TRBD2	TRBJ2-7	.	CASSFALAGGLSYEQYF	TGTGCCAGCAGCTTCGCACTAGCGGGAGGTCTCTCCTACGAGCAGTACTTC
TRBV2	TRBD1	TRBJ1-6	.	CASSLRTGGSPLHF	TGTGCCAGCAGCCTTAGGACAGGGGGCTCACCCCTCCACTTT
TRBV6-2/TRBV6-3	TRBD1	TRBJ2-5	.	CASSYSGYDRGFRKTQYF	TGTGCCAGCAGTTACTCGGGATATGACAGGGGCTTTCGGAAGACCCAGTACTTC